The 18 T cell receptor beta chains below come from one sample, sequenced in a study of T-cell memory formation after mild COVID-19. One entry per CDR3 protein results from TCRdb running MiXCR on the 5' RACE reads. The data show roughly 340,000 distinct CDR3 sequences, roughly 15% seen once. The sequencing sample was made of PBMCs or a T cell subset sorted from them (not recorded which). These TCRs come from a man aged 18 to 29 who had mild COVID-19 (a few samples of this study predate the infection). Cell type and time point are not known.

This clonotype was counted many times. The chain uses TRBV7-9 and TRBJ2-1, with TRBD1 matching over 12 bases. The length of the CDR3 is 14 residues. V trimming: 6 bases; J trimming: 5 bases; junction bases outside the gene matches: 2. Germline V CDR1 and CDR2: SEHNR, FQNEAQ (reference sequence). CDR3 coding DNA: TGTGCCAGCAGGGGACAGGGGGCGGACAATGAGCAGTTCTTC. As protein: CASRGQGADNEQFF.

This clonotype was detected only a few times. The chain couples TRBV7-9 to TRBJ2-1; TRBD1 agrees at 7 bases. This CDR3 region has 17 residues. Germline values: CDR1 SEHNR, CDR2 FQNEAQ (reference sequence). With V trimmed by 1 base and J by 1 base, 7 bases remained unmatched. Here the CDR3 DNA reads TGTGCCAGCAGCTTAGTTCTCGCAGGGGGATCCTACAATGAGCAGTTCTTC. It codes for CASSLVLAGGSYNEQFF.

This clonotype was recorded at least ten times. The gene calls are TRBV6-2 or TRBV6-3 and TRBJ2-3, with D unclear. The CDR3 loop spans 14 amino acids. Per the germline V gene, CDR1 is MNHEY and CDR2 is SVGEGT. Deletions cut 0 bases from V and 6 bases from J, with 10 bases between. CDR3 protein: CASSYSSGDDTQYF. CDR3 DNA sequence: TGTGCCAGCAGTTACTCTTCAGGAGATGATACGCAGTATTTT.

The chain carries TRBV30 and TRBJ2-1; D not resolved. The CDR3 contains 13 residues. Trimming took off 4 bases at V and 2 bases at J, with 9 bases between the two ends. Germline V gene sequence: CDR1 GTSNPN, CDR2 SVGIG (reference sequence). This CDR3 reads CAWTTGPYNEQFF. CDR3 in DNA: TGTGCCTGGACCACGGGTCCCTACAATGAGCAGTTCTTC. The full variable domain, rest sourced from reference TRBV30 and TRBJ2-1, is SQTIHQWPATLVQPVGSPLSLECTVEGTSNPNLYWYRQAAGRGLQLLFYSVGIGQISSEVPQNLSASRPQDRQFILSSKKLLLSDSGFYLCAWTTGPYNEQFFGPGTRLTVL.

In this sample, this clonotype turned up many times. CDR3 DNA: TGTGCCAGCAGCTCACCAAGGCCCGGGACAGATCTAGCGGGGACTTACAATGAGCAGTTCTTC. This encodes CASSSPRPGTDLAGTYNEQFF. V usage is TRBV11-1 and J usage is TRBJ2-1; 9 nucleotides align to TRBD2. Per the germline V gene, CDR1 is SGHAT and CDR2 is FQDESV (reference sequence). Germline trimming cut 4 bases from V and 4 bases from J; bases unmatched to any gene: 23. This CDR3 region has 21 residues.

The V and J genes are TRBV18 and TRBJ1-2, with TRBD1 as a possible D gene (6 bases). Germline V gene sequence: CDR1 KGHSH, CDR2 LQKENI. This CDR3 contains 13 residues. V was trimmed by 5 bases and J by 2 bases, leaving 9 bases between them. CDR3 residues: CASSITGNYGYTF. DNA for the CDR3: TGTGCCAGCTCAATAACAGGGAACTATGGCTACACCTTC. The entire variable domain, with the rest obtained from reference TRBV18 and TRBJ1-2, is as follows: NAGVMQNPRHLVRRRGQEARLRCSPMKGHSHVYWYRQLPEEGLKFMVYLQKENIIDESGMPKERFSAEFPKEGPSILRIQQVVRGDSAAYFCASSITGNYGYTFGSGTRLTVV.

This clonotype was picked up a small number of times. The rearrangement joins TRBV7-2 to TRBJ1-3; D not resolved. The CDR3 has 17 amino acids. V lost 0 bases and J 0 bases, leaving 12 bases between the germline ends. From germline, CDR1 is SGHTA and CDR2 FQGNSA. The chain's CDR3 is CASSLAGNRNSGNTIYF. For the CDR3, the DNA is TGTGCCAGCAGCTTAGCTGGGAACCGAAACTCTGGAAACACCATATATTTT.

This clonotype has more than one count but fewer than ten. This chain uses TRBV9 with TRBJ2-3; 12 nucleotides agree with TRBD2. From germline, CDR1 is SGDLS and CDR2 YYNGEE. The CDR3 is made up of 21 amino acids. Germline trimming cut 4 bases from V and 0 bases from J; bases unmatched to any gene: 18. CDR3 amino acids: CASSPMVDLTSGGFSTDTQYF. For the CDR3, the DNA is TGTGCCAGCAGCCCGATGGTGGATTTGACTAGCGGGGGCTTTAGCACAGATACGCAGTATTTT.

The chain combines TRBV5-1 with TRBJ2-5; 9 nucleotides match TRBD1. From germline, CDR1 is SGHRS and CDR2 YFSETQ. The CDR3 is made up of 15 amino acids. Trimming cost V 4 bases and J 7 bases; bases outside gene matches: 11. This chain's CDR3 is CASSKGTGLRGTQYF. CDR3 DNA sequence: TGCGCCAGCAGCAAAGGGACAGGGCTCAGGGGGACCCAGTACTTC.

The chain is built from TRBV20-1 and TRBJ2-5, with D unresolved. Germline V gene lookup returns CDR1 DFQATT and CDR2 SNEGSKA (reference sequence). With 6 bases removed from V and 5 bases from J, the gap between germline ends came to 7 bases. The CDR3 sequence is 10 residues long. The CDR3 spells CSALGETQYF. CDR3 sequence (DNA): TGCAGTGCGCTAGGGGAGACCCAGTACTTC.

The CDR3 bases are TGTGCCAGCAGCCCTGGACAGCTCCATGGCTACACCTTC. Residues: CASSPGQLHGYTF. The chain couples TRBV7-2 to TRBJ1-2, with a tentative D call TRBD1 (6 bases). This CDR3 comprises 13 residues. The germline V and J ends were trimmed by 5 bases and 6 bases, with 13 bases remaining between them. Germline loops: CDR1 SGHTA, CDR2 FQGNSA. The full variable domain, rest sourced from reference TRBV7-2 and TRBJ1-2, is GAGVSQSPSNKVTEKGKDVELRCDPISGHTALYWYRQSLGQGLEFLIYFQGNSAPDKSGLPSDRFSAERTGGSVSTLTIQRTQQEDSAVYLCASSPGQLHGYTFGSGTRLTVV.

V is TRBV7-6 and J is TRBJ1-1; D possibly corresponds to TRBD1 (6 bases). V lost 4 bases and J 1 base, leaving 10 bases between the germline ends. Germline V lookup: CDR1 SGHVS, CDR2 FNYEAQ. The CDR3 length is 14 residues. In nucleotides, the CDR3 is TGTGCCAGCAGCTCGTTCAGGGGGAACACTGAAGCTTTCTTT. Its protein is CASSSFRGNTEAFF.

The chain couples TRBV28 to TRBJ2-7; the D gene could be TRBD1 or TRBD2 (6 bases each). The germline CDR1 and CDR2 sequences are MDHEN and SYDVKM. This CDR3 is 12 amino acids long. V was trimmed by 6 bases and J by 6 bases, leaving 12 bases between them. The CDR3: CASSSGDTEQYV. The CDR3 DNA sequence: TGTGCCAGCAGCTCGGGGGACACCGAGCAGTACGTC.

The chain combines TRBV5-1 with TRBJ2-1, with D possibly matching TRBD1 (5 bases). The V gene lost 0 bases and the J gene lost 8 bases, with 6 bases spanning the gap. This CDR3 is 12 amino acids long. Germline-derived CDR1 and CDR2 are SGHRS and YFSETQ. CDR3: CASSLARDEQFF. The CDR3 DNA is TGCGCCAGCAGCTTGGCCAGGGATGAGCAGTTCTTC. The entire variable domain, with the rest obtained from reference TRBV5-1 and TRBJ2-1, is as follows: KAGVTQTPRYLIKTRGQQVTLSCSPISGHRSVSWYQQTPGQGLQFLFEYFSETQRNKGNFPGRFSGRQFSNSRSEMNVSTLELGDSALYLCASSLARDEQFFGPGTRLTVL.

There are a few counts of this clonotype. This chain connects TRBV4-1 to TRBJ1-5; tentative D call: TRBD1 (6 bases). The length of the CDR3 is 19 residues. V was clipped by 4 bases and J by 5 bases, with 27 bases between them. Germline V gene data show CDR1 as MGHRA and CDR2 as YSYEKL. The chain's CDR3 is CASSLQAGTQKNYDQPQHF. For the CDR3, the DNA is TGCGCCAGCAGCCTCCAAGCGGGGACACAAAAAAATTACGATCAGCCCCAGCATTTT.

This clonotype was counted a few times. This CDR3 is CASTAGTPHEQYF. In DNA form, the CDR3 reads TGTGCCAGCACTGCCGGGACACCCCACGAGCAGTACTTC. The rearrangement uses TRBV28 and TRBJ2-7; a possible D gene is TRBD1 (6 bases). The CDR3 sequence is 13 residues long. Germline V gene lookup returns CDR1 MDHEN and CDR2 SYDVKM. Trimming stripped 7 bases from V and 5 bases from J, with 15 bases between.

The chain couples TRBV2 to TRBJ2-3; the D gene is possibly TRBD1 (5 bases). Per the germline V gene, CDR1 is SNHLY and CDR2 is FYNNEI. V dropped 0 bases and J dropped 5 bases, with 9 bases sitting between them. The CDR3 has 14 amino acids. The CDR3 nucleotides are TGTGCCAGCAGTGAAGCCGCGCAGGGAGATACGCAGTATTTT. Translated, it gives CASSEAAQGDTQYF.

The V and J genes are TRBV2 and TRBJ2-5; perhaps TRBD1 as D (5 bases). Trimming pared 3 bases from V and 2 bases from J, leaving 7 bases between. Germline V gene data show CDR1 as SNHLY and CDR2 as FYNNEI. This CDR3 has 13 amino acids. In DNA form, the CDR3 reads TGTGCCAGCAGTGACCAGGGACAAGAGACCCAGTACTTC. Protein sequence: CASSDQGQETQYF.